This T cell receptor beta chain appears in the sequencing data of a study of control samples from healthy donors and cancer patients. Here immunoSEQ multiplex PCR was the method, and the copy in TCRdb shows in-frame clones only, minus some. Found here are roughly 20,000 clones, roughly 84% of them singletons; the top ten hold under 35%. The length of the CDR3 is 12 residues. The germline gives CDR1 MDHEN, CDR2 SYDVKM. With 5 bases removed from V and 6 bases from J, the gap between germline ends came to 8 bases. This clonotype was obtained from a man aged 55 to 69 with head and neck cancer. The sequenced sample was PBMCs. The chain is built from TRBV28 and TRBJ1-5; D may be TRBD1 (5 bases). CDR3 sequence: CASSPGAQPQHF. CDR3 DNA sequence: TGTGCCAGCAGTCCCGGGGCTCAGCCCCAGCATTTT.